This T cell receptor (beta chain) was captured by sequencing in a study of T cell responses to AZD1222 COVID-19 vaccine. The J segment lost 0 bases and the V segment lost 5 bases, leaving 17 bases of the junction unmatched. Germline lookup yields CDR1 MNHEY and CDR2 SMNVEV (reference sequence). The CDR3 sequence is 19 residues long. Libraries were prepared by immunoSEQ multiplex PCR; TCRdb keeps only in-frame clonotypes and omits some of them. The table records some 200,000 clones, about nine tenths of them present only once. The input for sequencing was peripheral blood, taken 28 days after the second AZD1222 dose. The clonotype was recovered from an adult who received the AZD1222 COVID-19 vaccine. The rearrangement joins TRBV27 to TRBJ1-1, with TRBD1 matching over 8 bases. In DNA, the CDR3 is TGTGCCAGCAGTCGAGTGGGCAGGGGGCTAGGATTGATGAACACTGAAGCTTTCTTT. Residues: CASSRVGRGLGLMNTEAFF.